This TCR beta chain was recovered during a study of blood T cell repertoires in COVID-19. The CDR3 runs 17 residues. The trim removed 1 base at V and 6 bases at J, leaving 11 bases unmatched. Looked up from germline, CDR1 is SGHVS and CDR2 is FNYEAQ. Patients in Seattle were enrolled during active infection, then followed longitudinally. As processed by the authors: From reference gene primer amplification, estimates of nucleated cell counts were derived. Only in-frame clones appear in the TCRdb table, and some are missing; sequencing was by immunoSEQ multiplex PCR. D and trimming come from the DNA, and the V and J calls and clone size come from that table. The sample has some 220,000 clones; 83% are singletons.

The rearrangement links TRBV7-6 to TRBJ2-3; 9 bases are shared with TRBD2. Sequencing used peripheral blood. The receptor's source is a woman between 25 and 40 years old with COVID-19, enrolled during active disease. The CDR3 region has the DNA TGTGCCAGCAGCTTAGGTTCGCGGGGGGGCCTAATTGATACGCAGTATTTT. Translated: CASSLGSRGGLIDTQYF.